These 7 T cell receptor beta chains originate from one sample sequenced in a study of regulatory T cells in long-lasting Graves disease (dated by TCRdb to about 2021). The library was built by means of multiplex PCR. Sequencing used an Illumina HiSeq 4000. CDR3 regions were amplified by Arm-PCR with iRepertoire HTBI primers to construct TCR beta libraries. Using fastp trimming at Q25 and MiXCR clonotype assembly, TCRdb reanalyzed the public sequencing data and kept in-frame beta chains. One record per CDR3 amino acid sequence lists the most common genes and DNA. This sample is represented by around 300,000 distinct CDR3 sequences; 20% to 25% of them were singletons. Just over 55% of the sample is taken by the ten largest. This specimen's time point label, per the study, means: persistent/refractory GD, antithyroid drugs over 5 years with positive TRAb. RNA was extracted from PBMCs in TRIzol for both TCR sequencing and RNA sequencing.

The source material was peripheral blood mononuclear cells (PBMCs), sampled when the disease was refractory, from a patient treated with antithyroid drugs. The receptor source for this set is a female donor with Graves disease.

This clonotype was found many times. CDR3 DNA: TGCAGTGCCGACGGGCCCACATCGGAGACCCAGTACTTC. The encoded protein is CSADGPTSETQYF. The gene calls are TRBV20-1 and TRBJ2-5; D not certain. V gave up 6 bases and J gave up 5 bases, with 16 bases separating them. CDR1 DFQATT and CDR2 SNEGSKA come from the germline V gene (reference sequence). The length of the CDR3 is 13 residues.

This clonotype was seen a handful of times. The genes are TRBV7-3 and TRBJ2-2; maybe TRBD2 (5 bases). Trimming left V 1 base short and J 4 bases short, with 13 bases between. Germline loops: CDR1 SGHTA, CDR2 FQGTGA. The CDR3 extends over 16 amino acids. DNA for the CDR3: TGTGCCAGCAGCTTAATTGAGGGAGTGGGCACCGGGGAGCTGTTTTTT. This gives the protein CASSLIEGVGTGELFF.

This chain uses TRBV7-2 with TRBJ1-2; 7 nucleotides line up with TRBD1. Germline-derived CDR1 and CDR2 are SGHTA and FQGNSA. This CDR3 has 14 residues. V gave up 1 base and J gave up 2 bases; unmatched junction bases: 1. DNA of the CDR3: TGTGCCAGCAGCTTAGACAGGGGAAACTATGGCTACACCTTC. Protein sequence: CASSLDRGNYGYTF. The whole variable domain, filled in from reference TRBV7-2 and TRBJ1-2, reads GAGVSQSPSNKVTEKGKDVELRCDPISGHTALYWYRQSLGQGLEFLIYFQGNSAPDKSGLPSDRFSAERTGGSVSTLTIQRTQQEDSAVYLCASSLDRGNYGYTFGSGTRLTVV.

This clonotype was detected ten times or more. This sequence joins TRBV6-1 and TRBJ2-5, with a weak D call TRBD1 (7 bases). Germline assignment: CDR1 MNHNS and CDR2 SASEGT. This CDR3 spans 14 amino acids. Trimming took off 3 bases at V and 5 bases at J, with 13 bases between the two ends. The CDR3 nucleotides read TGTGCCAGCAGTGATGGAGGGGGCGCGGAGACCCAGTACTTC. It yields the protein CASSDGGGAETQYF.

Comments on this clonotype: A much larger clone lies a single base off, so this may be a read error. J is TRBJ1-5 and V is TRBV7-2; the D is unclear. There are 17 residues in the CDR3. CDR1 SGHTA and CDR2 FQGNSA come from the germline V gene. The DNA for the CDR3 is TGTGCCAGCGGCTTAGAGATCGAGTGGGCGAGCAATCAGCCCCAGCATTTT. As protein: CASGLEIEWASNQPQHF.

Comments on this clonotype: This may come from a read error, since a much larger clone is one base off. The chain combines TRBV28 with TRBJ2-7; the D gene is possibly TRBD1 (6 bases). The germline gives CDR1 MDHEN, CDR2 SYDVKM. Deletions cut 5 bases from V and 0 bases from J, with 11 bases between. The CDR3 runs to 14 residues. CDR3 sequence reads: CASSRGHASYEQYF. CDR3 in DNA: TGTGCCAGCAGTCGGGGACACGCCTCCTACGAGCAGTACTTC.

The V call is TRBV20-1, the J call TRBJ2-7; 8 bases map to TRBD1. CDR1 and CDR2 (germline): DFQATT, SNEGSKA (reference sequence). CDR3 length: 12 residues. In DNA, the CDR3 is TGCAGCACAACGGACAGGGCCTACGAGCAGTACTTC. This encodes CSTTDRAYEQYF.